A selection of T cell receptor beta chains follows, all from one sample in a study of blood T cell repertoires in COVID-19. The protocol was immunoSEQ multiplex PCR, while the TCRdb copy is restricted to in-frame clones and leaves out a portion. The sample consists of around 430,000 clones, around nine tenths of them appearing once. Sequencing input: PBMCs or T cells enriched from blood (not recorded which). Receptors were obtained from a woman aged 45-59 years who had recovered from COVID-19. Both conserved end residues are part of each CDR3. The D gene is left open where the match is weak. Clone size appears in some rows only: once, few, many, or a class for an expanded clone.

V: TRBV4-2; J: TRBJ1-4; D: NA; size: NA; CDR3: CASSQLGGDEKLFF; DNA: TGTGCCAGCAGCCAACTCGGGGGAGATGAAAAACTGTTTTTT
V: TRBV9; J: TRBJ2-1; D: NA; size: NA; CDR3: CASSVSPGSYNEQFF; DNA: TGTGCCAGCAGCGTATCTCCCGGCTCCTACAATGAGCAGTTCTTC
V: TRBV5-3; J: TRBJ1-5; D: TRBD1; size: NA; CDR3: CARSPNSQGADQPQHF; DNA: TGTGCCAGAAGCCCTAATTCCCAGGGGGCGGATCAGCCCCAGCATTTT
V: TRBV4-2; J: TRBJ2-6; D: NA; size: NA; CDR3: CASSQDRPGTGANVLTF; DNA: TGTGCCAGCAGCCAAGATAGGCCGGGAACTGGGGCCAACGTCCTGACTTTC
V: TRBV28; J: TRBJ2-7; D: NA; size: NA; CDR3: CASSFRARGGQYF; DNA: TGTGCCAGCAGTTTTCGGGCTAGGGGGGGGCAGTACTTC
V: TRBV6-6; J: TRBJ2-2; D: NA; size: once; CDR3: CASSYVRNTGELFF; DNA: TGTGCCAGCAGTTACGTCAGAAACACCGGGGAGCTGTTTTTT
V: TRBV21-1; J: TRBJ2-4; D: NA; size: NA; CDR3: CASSQPTVAKNIQYF; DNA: TGTGCCAGCAGCCAGCCTACAGTAGCCAAAAACATTCAGTACTTC
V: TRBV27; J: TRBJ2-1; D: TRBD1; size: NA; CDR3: CASRTGTGSYNEQFF; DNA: TGTGCCAGCAGGACCGGGACAGGGTCCTACAATGAGCAGTTCTTC
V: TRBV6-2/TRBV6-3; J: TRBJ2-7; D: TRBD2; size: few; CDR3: CASRYGLAGGSSYEQYF; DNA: TGTGCCAGCAGATACGGACTAGCGGGGGGGAGCTCCTACGAGCAGTACTTC
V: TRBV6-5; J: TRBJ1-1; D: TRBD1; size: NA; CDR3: CASSFWGTGQDFF; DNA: TGTGCCAGCAGTTTTTGGGGGACAGGCCAGGATTTCTTT
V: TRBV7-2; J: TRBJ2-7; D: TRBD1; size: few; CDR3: CASRRDSLVYEQYF; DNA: TGTGCCAGCCGACGGGACAGCCTGGTCTACGAGCAGTACTTC
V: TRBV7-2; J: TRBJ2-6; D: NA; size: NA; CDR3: CASSLAHTPSSGANVLTF; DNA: TGTGCCAGCAGCTTAGCTCACACCCCAAGCTCTGGGGCCAACGTCCTGACTTTC
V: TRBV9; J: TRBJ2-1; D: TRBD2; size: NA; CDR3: CASSVGSLAGVNEQFF; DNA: TGTGCCAGCAGCGTAGGAAGTCTAGCGGGGGTAAATGAGCAGTTCTTC
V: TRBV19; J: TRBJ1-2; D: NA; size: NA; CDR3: CASTVNSNYGYTF; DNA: TGTGCCAGTACCGTTAACAGTAACTATGGCTACACCTTC
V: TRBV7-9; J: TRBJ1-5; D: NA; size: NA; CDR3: CASSQGPPNPYSNQPQHF; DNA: TGTGCCAGCAGCCAGGGGCCTCCTAACCCGTATAGCAATCAGCCCCAGCATTTT
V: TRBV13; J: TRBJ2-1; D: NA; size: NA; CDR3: CASSSRPSLYNEQFF; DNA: TGTGCCAGCAGTTCTCGTCCTAGTCTCTACAATGAGCAGTTCTTC
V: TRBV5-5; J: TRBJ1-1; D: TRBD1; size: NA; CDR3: CASSLGGQVNEAFF; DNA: TGTGCCAGCAGCTTGGGGGGACAGGTTAATGAAGCTTTCTTT
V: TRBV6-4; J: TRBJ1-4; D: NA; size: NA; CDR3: CARNRESNEKLFF; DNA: TGTGCCAGAAACAGGGAATCTAATGAAAAACTGTTTTTT
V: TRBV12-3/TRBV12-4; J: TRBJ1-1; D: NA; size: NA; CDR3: CASSGYMNTEAFF; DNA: TGTGCCAGCTCGGGATATATGAACACTGAAGCTTTCTTT
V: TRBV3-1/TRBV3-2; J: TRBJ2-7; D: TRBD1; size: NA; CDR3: CASSQGQGGAYEQYF; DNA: TGTGCCAGCAGCCAAGGACAGGGGGGAGCCTACGAGCAGTACTTC
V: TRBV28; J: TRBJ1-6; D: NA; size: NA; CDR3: CASSSGVSYNSPLHF; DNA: TGTGCCAGTAGCTCCGGAGTATCCTATAATTCACCCCTCCACTTT
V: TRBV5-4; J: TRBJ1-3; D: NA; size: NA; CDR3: CASSWEVTGNTIYF; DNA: TGTGCCAGCAGCTGGGAGGTAACTGGAAACACCATATATTTT
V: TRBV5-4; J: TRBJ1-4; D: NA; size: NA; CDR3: CASSPGATNEKLFF; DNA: TGTGCCAGCAGCCCCGGTGCAACTAATGAAAAACTGTTTTTT
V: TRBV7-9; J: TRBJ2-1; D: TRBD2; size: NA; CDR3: CASSGVAGGRNNEQFF; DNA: TGTGCCAGCAGCGGGGTAGCGGGGGGCCGAAACAATGAGCAGTTCTTC
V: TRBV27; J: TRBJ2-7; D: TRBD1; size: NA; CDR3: CASSLRTGSYEQYF; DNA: TGTGCCAGCAGTCTTAGGACAGGGTCCTACGAGCAGTACTTC
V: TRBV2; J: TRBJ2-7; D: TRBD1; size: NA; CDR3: CASRDRSLEQYF; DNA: TGTGCCAGCAGGGACAGGAGCTTGGAGCAGTACTTC
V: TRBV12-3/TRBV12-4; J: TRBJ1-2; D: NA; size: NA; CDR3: CASGVGYGYTF; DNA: TGTGCCAGCGGAGTTGGGTATGGCTACACCTTC
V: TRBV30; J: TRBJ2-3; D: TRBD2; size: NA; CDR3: CASLAGGGTDTQYF; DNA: TGTGCCTCCCTAGCGGGGGGAGGCACAGATACGCAGTATTTT
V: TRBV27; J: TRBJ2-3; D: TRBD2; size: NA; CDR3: CASTHAGGLRTDTQYF; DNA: TGTGCCAGCACCCACGCGGGGGGGTTACGCACAGATACGCAGTATTTT
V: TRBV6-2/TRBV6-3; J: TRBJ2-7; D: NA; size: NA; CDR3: CASSPRFPYEQYF; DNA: TGTGCCAGCAGTCCCAGATTCCCCTACGAGCAGTACTTC
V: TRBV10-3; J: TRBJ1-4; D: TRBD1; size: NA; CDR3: CAISEMGQGGEKLFF; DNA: TGTGCCATCAGTGAGATGGGACAGGGCGGTGAAAAACTGTTTTTT
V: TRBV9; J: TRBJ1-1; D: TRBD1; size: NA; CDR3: CASSVGGQGASPNTEAFF; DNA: TGTGCCAGCAGCGTAGGCGGACAGGGGGCGTCCCCGAACACTGAAGCTTTCTTT
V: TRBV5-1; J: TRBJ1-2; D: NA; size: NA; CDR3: CASSLGQGSPVGYTF; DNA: TGCGCCAGCAGCTTGGGGCAGGGCAGCCCAGTTGGCTACACCTTC
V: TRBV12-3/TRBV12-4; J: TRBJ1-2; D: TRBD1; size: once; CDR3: CASSLGRGLGYTF; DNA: TGTGCCAGCAGTTTAGGCAGGGGGCTTGGCTACACCTTC
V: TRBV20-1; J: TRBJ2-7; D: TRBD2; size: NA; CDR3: CSASGGGEGQYF; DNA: TGCAGTGCTAGTGGCGGGGGGGAAGGGCAGTACTTC
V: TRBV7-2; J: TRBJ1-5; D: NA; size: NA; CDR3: CASSSGQPNSAQPQHF; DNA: TGTGCCAGCAGCTCCGGACAGCCCAACAGTGCTCAGCCCCAGCATTTT
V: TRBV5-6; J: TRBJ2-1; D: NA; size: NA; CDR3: CASSLVGPYNEQFF; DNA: TGTGCCAGCAGCTTGGTTGGCCCTTACAATGAGCAGTTCTTC
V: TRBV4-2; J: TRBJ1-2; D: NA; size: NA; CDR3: CASSQDGQGHGYTF; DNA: TGTGCCAGCAGCCAGGACGGGCAGGGCCATGGCTACACCTTC
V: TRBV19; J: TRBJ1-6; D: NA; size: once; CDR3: CASSLRQNYNSPLHF; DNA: TGTGCCAGTAGTCTCCGACAGAACTATAATTCACCCCTCCACTTT
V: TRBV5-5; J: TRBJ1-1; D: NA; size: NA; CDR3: CASSPSLRLMNTEAFF; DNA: TGTGCCAGCAGCCCGTCGCTCAGGTTAATGAACACTGAAGCTTTCTTT
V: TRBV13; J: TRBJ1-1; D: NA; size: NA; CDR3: CASRPLLGQRNTEAFF; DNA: TGTGCCAGCAGACCCCTCTTGGGGCAGAGGAACACTGAAGCTTTCTTT
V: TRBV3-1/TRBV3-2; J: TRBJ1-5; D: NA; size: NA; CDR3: CASSQGLNQPQHF; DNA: TGTGCCAGCAGCCAAGGACTGAATCAGCCCCAGCATTTT